These 22 T cell receptor beta chains share one sample of origin, sequenced in a study of T cell responses to AZD1222 COVID-19 vaccine. Some clones are missing from TCRdb's copy, which holds only in-frame ones; the method was immunoSEQ multiplex PCR. The sample holds about 150,000 clones, roughly 91% seen once. The sample consisted of peripheral blood, taken on day 0 of AZD1222 vaccination. Receptors originate from an adult in good health.

This clone came up a few times. The chain has TRBV6-5 and TRBJ1-5; D is uncertain. There are 13 residues in the CDR3. The V end lost 5 bases, the J end lost 6 bases, and 11 bases lay between the germline ends. The germline gives CDR1 MNHEY, CDR2 SVGAGI. The CDR3 reads CASSRSGAQPQHF. In DNA form, the CDR3 reads TGTGCCAGCAGTCGGTCGGGAGCTCAGCCCCAGCATTTT.

This clone was recorded only once. The genes are TRBV13 and TRBJ2-7; 10 bases align to TRBD2. The CDR3 is made up of 18 amino acids. With V trimmed by 5 bases and J by 1 base, 14 bases remained unmatched. Germline V gives CDR1 PRHDT, CDR2 FYEKMQ (reference sequence). The DNA for the CDR3 is TGTGCCAGCAGCCCCCGGGGTAGCGGGGGGCCAAATTCCTACGAGCAGTACTTC. This sequence encodes CASSPRGSGGPNSYEQYF.

The V gene is TRBV5-1, the J gene TRBJ1-6; tentatively, D is TRBD1 (6 bases). The CDR3 length is 15 residues. The ends were cut back, 0 bases at V and 8 bases at J, with 12 bases in the middle. Germline loops: CDR1 SGHRS, CDR2 YFSETQ. Here the CDR3 reads CASSLGGGLDSPLHF. The DNA for the CDR3 is TGCGCCAGCAGCTTGGGTGGGGGGCTCGATTCACCCCTCCACTTT. Using reference TRBV5-1 and TRBJ1-6 for the parts outside the CDR3, the full variable domain is KAGVTQTPRYLIKTRGQQVTLSCSPISGHRSVSWYQQTPGQGLQFLFEYFSETQRNKGNFPGRFSGRQFSNSRSEMNVSTLELGDSALYLCASSLGGGLDSPLHFGNGTRLTVT.

This clone was recorded a few times. This sequence joins TRBV2 and TRBJ1-4, with D perhaps matching TRBD1 (5 bases). Germline values: CDR1 SNHLY, CDR2 FYNNEI. CDR3 length: 14 amino acids. V was cut by 7 bases and J by 5 bases, with 14 bases left in between. As DNA, the CDR3 is TGTGCCAGCACCTTGACAGAAAGCAATGAAAAACTGTTTTTT. This gives the protein CASTLTESNEKLFF.

The rearrangement uses TRBV7-3 and TRBJ2-7; maybe TRBD2 (5 bases). From germline, CDR1 is SGHTA and CDR2 FQGTGA. CDR3 length: 15 amino acids. V was pared by 5 bases and J by 5 bases, with 19 bases between. CDR3 residues: CASSPQISGKNEQYF. DNA of the CDR3: TGTGCCAGCAGCCCCCAGATCTCGGGGAAAAACGAGCAGTACTTC.

This clone was found a few times. The CDR3 nucleotides read TGCGCCAGCAGCCAAGAAGAGGGGTCTGGGGCCAACGTCCTGACTTTC. It translates to CASSQEEGSGANVLTF. This chain connects TRBV4-3 to TRBJ2-6; either TRBD1 or TRBD2 may fit D (5 bases each). Germline-derived CDR1 and CDR2 are LGHNA and YSLEER. Trimming cost V 0 bases and J 1 base, with 7 bases left between them. This CDR3 is 16 amino acids long.

The rearrangement joins TRBV7-9 to TRBJ2-7; D possibly corresponds to TRBD2 (5 bases). This CDR3 has 14 residues. Trimming shortened V by 7 bases and J by 6 bases, and 19 bases separated the two germline ends. Per germline, CDR1 SEHNR and CDR2 FQNEAQ (reference sequence). As DNA, the CDR3 is TGTGCCAGCACCGACATCCGGGATCCCTCCGAGCAGTACTTC. Its protein product is CASTDIRDPSEQYF. Variable domain in full (rest from reference TRBV7-9 and TRBJ2-7): DTGVSQNPRHKITKRGQNVTFRCDPISEHNRLYWYRQTLGQGPEFLTYFQNEAQLEKSRLLSDRFSAERPKGSFSTLEIQRTEQGDSAMYLCASTDIRDPSEQYFGPGTRLTVT.

The gene calls are TRBV5-5 and TRBJ1-2; D remains ambiguous. Germline V gene lookup returns CDR1 SGHKS and CDR2 YYEKEE (reference sequence). V lost 2 bases and J lost 1, with 6 bases in between. The CDR3 consists of 13 residues. CDR3 protein: CASSFANNYGYTF. CDR3 DNA sequence: TGTGCCAGCAGCTTCGCAAATAACTATGGCTACACCTTC.

This chain connects TRBV19 to TRBJ2-7; maybe TRBD2 (6 bases). V lost 5 bases and J 1 base, leaving 12 bases between the germline ends. This CDR3 region has 14 residues. From germline, CDR1 is LNHDA and CDR2 SQIVND (reference sequence). As DNA, the CDR3 is TGTGCCAGTAGTGGCGGGACCTATTCCTACGAGCAGTACTTC. Protein product: CASSGGTYSYEQYF.

The chain uses TRBV2 and TRBJ1-1; 8 bases line up with TRBD1. Germline CDR1 and CDR2: SNHLY and FYNNEI. The ends lost 4 bases at V and 10 bases at J; junction bases unmatched: 11. This CDR3 comprises 14 residues. The CDR3 bases are TGTGCCAGCAGTGTTGTAGGACAGGGAGACGTAGCTTTCTTT. The encoded protein is CASSVVGQGDVAFF.

The gene calls are TRBV19 and TRBJ2-3; tentative D call: TRBD2 (6 bases). Looked up from germline, CDR1 is LNHDA and CDR2 is SQIVND (reference sequence). With 9 bases removed from V and 0 bases from J, the gap between germline ends came to 13 bases. This CDR3 comprises 14 residues. The chain's CDR3 is CASLAAPSTDTQYF. CDR3 nucleotide sequence: TGTGCCAGCTTAGCGGCACCAAGCACAGATACGCAGTATTTT.

V gene TRBV9 combines with J gene TRBJ1-2; possible D gene TRBD1, 5 bases. Germline V gene data show CDR1 as SGDLS and CDR2 as YYNGEE. V lost 0 bases and J 8 bases, leaving 11 bases between the germline ends. CDR3 length: 13 residues. CDR3 nucleotides: TGTGCCAGCAGCGTAGGGGGCTGGGAGGGCTACACCTTC. Translating it yields CASSVGGWEGYTF.

The chain links TRBV11-3 to TRBJ1-1, with D possibly being TRBD1 (6 bases). The CDR3 runs to 13 residues. Trimming took 1 base from V and 6 from J, leaving 9 bases between them. Germline CDR1 and CDR2: SGHNT and YENEEA. DNA for the CDR3: TGTGCCAGCAGCTTAGGAGGGGGGCCTGAAGCTTTCTTT. It codes for CASSLGGGPEAFF.

The genes are TRBV2 and TRBJ2-5; D might be TRBD1 or TRBD2, each matching 5 bases. This CDR3 comprises 14 residues. Germline lookup yields CDR1 SNHLY and CDR2 FYNNEI. Trimming stripped 6 bases from V and 3 bases from J, with 14 bases between. CDR3 amino acids: CASRDGLGEETQYF. CDR3 nucleotide sequence: TGTGCCAGCAGGGACGGACTGGGGGAAGAGACCCAGTACTTC.

The V call is TRBV4-1, the J call TRBJ2-1; the match to TRBD2 covers 9 bases. The V gene's germline CDR1 is MGHRA and CDR2 YSYEKL. CDR3 length: 16 amino acids. The J segment lost 4 bases and the V segment lost 3 bases, leaving 7 bases of the junction unmatched. CDR3 sequence: CASSQVASGIYNEQFF. The CDR3 nucleotides read TGCGCCAGCAGCCAGGTGGCTAGCGGGATTTACAATGAGCAGTTCTTC.

This clone was picked up a small number of times. The chain links TRBV6-5 to TRBJ2-7; 10 bases agree with TRBD1. Trimming took 6 bases from V and 4 from J; bases not matched to a gene: 6. This CDR3 is 14 amino acids long. Germline V gene data show CDR1 as MNHEY and CDR2 as SVGAGI. Written as DNA, the CDR3 is TGTGCCAGCAGCGGGACAGGGGTTAGGTACGAGCAGTACTTC. As protein: CASSGTGVRYEQYF.

The rearrangement links TRBV4-3 to TRBJ1-2, with D possibly matching TRBD1 (6 bases). V dropped 1 base and J dropped 8 bases, with 20 bases sitting between them. The CDR3 extends over 16 amino acids. Germline V gene data show CDR1 as LGHNA and CDR2 as YSLEER. CDR3 nucleotide sequence: TGCGCCAGCAGCCAAGTTTCTGGTGGGGGGCAAAGGGGCTACACCTTC. This sequence encodes CASSQVSGGGQRGYTF.

The CDR3 nucleotides are TGTGCCAGCAGCCCGGCGGCGGGAGGCTCCTACAATGAGCAGTTCTTC. Protein: CASSPAAGGSYNEQFF. The chain uses TRBV5-4 and TRBJ2-1, with TRBD2 matching 8 bases. Germline V lookup: CDR1 SGHNT, CDR2 YYREEE (reference sequence). Trimming cost V 4 bases and J 0 bases; bases outside gene matches: 6. The CDR3 totals 16 residues. Using reference TRBV5-4 and TRBJ2-1 for the parts outside the CDR3, the full variable domain is ETGVTQSPTHLIKTRGQQVTLRCSSQSGHNTVSWYQQALGQGPQFIFQYYREEENGRGNFPPRFSGLQFPNYSSELNVNALELDDSALYLCASSPAAGGSYNEQFFGPGTRLTVL.

Worth noting for this clone: Different DNA sequences within this sample yield the same CDR3. This chain links TRBV18 with TRBJ1-3; D possibly corresponds to TRBD1 (6 bases). Between the trimmed V and J ends, which lost 3 bases and 0 bases, there was a span of 9 bases. This CDR3 is 15 amino acids long. The germline V gene has CDR1 KGHSH and CDR2 LQKENI. This CDR3 is CASSPRTDSGNTIYF. In nucleotides, the CDR3 is TGTGCCAGCTCACCCAGGACAGACTCTGGAAACACCATATATTTT.

The chain is built from TRBV6-5 and TRBJ1-1, with D possibly TRBD1 on 6 matching bases. The V gene lost 8 bases and the J gene lost 4 bases, with 20 bases spanning the gap. CDR3 size: 15 residues. Germline lookup yields CDR1 MNHEY and CDR2 SVGAGI. Written as DNA, the CDR3 is TGTGCCAGCCTACATTGGGGGCAGGGGCGCACTGAAGCTTTCTTT. It is translated as CASLHWGQGRTEAFF.

The chain has TRBV9 and TRBJ1-6; 8 nucleotides align to TRBD1. Germline V gene sequence: CDR1 SGDLS, CDR2 YYNGEE. CDR3 size: 16 residues. J lost 0 bases, V lost 2 bases, and 1 base had no gene match. The CDR3 here is CASSVTGDSYNSPLHF. For the CDR3, the DNA is TGTGCCAGCAGCGTGACAGGGGACTCCTATAATTCACCCCTCCACTTT.

The rearrangement joins TRBV1 to TRBJ1-1. TRBV1 is a pseudogene. The CDR3 runs 15 residues. CDR3 nucleotides: TGCACCAGCAGGTTCGGGTCCCCTTTAAGTCCTGAAGCTTTCTTT. Amino acids: CTSRFGSPLSPEAFF.